The T cell receptor beta chain described here comes from a study of cytomegalovirus exposure and HLA in healthy donors. General study results and limits: Researchers catalogued 150 or so TCR beta chains as cytomegalovirus-associated. Analysis was carried out at a later point, and it linked a missense DCLRE1C variant to TCR beta V- and J-gene trimming.

The V end lost 3 bases, the J end lost 1 base, and 3 bases lay between the germline ends. This CDR3 comprises 13 residues. CDR1 and CDR2 from the germline V gene are SEHNR and FQNEAQ (reference sequence). 13 Jbeta primers and 60 Vbeta primers were used for the PCR. Profiled with immunoSEQ multiplex PCR; TCRdb holds only in-frame clones, not every one. This table has about 120,000 clones, about four fifths appearing once. As concerns this clone: Its antigen remains unidentified.

The sequence came from a female donor in good health and CMV-seropositive. This chain links TRBV7-9 with TRBJ1-4; no clear D. Sequencing input: PBMCs. This CDR3 reads CASSFRTNEKLFF. The DNA of the CDR3 is TGTGCCAGCAGCTTCCGAACTAATGAAAAACTGTTTTTT.